These 14 T cell receptor beta chains were all obtained from the same sample, sequenced in a study of T cell changes during pregnancy in multiple sclerosis. Only in-frame clones appear in the TCRdb table, and some are missing; sequencing was by immunoSEQ multiplex PCR. The profile shows roughly 43,000 clones, roughly nine tenths of them singletons. The sample was CD4+ T cells from peripheral blood mononuclear cells, taken after pregnancy. Receptors were obtained from a female donor with multiple sclerosis, enrolled in a pregnancy study.

The rearrangement joins TRBV2 to TRBJ1-1; maybe TRBD1 (6 bases). This CDR3 is built from 14 residues. The V gene lost 7 bases and the J gene lost 0 bases, with 12 bases spanning the gap. The germline V gene has CDR1 SNHLY and CDR2 FYNNEI. CDR3 in DNA: TGTGCCAGCACCCGGGACATGATGAACACTGAAGCTTTCTTT. Residues: CASTRDMMNTEAFF.

The CDR3: CASSFPRGILAKNIQYF. The CDR3 bases are TGTGCCAGCAGTTTCCCGCGGGGGATACTAGCCAAAAACATTCAGTACTTC. The chain links TRBV28 to TRBJ2-4, with 7 nucleotides matching TRBD2. Germline loops: CDR1 MDHEN, CDR2 SYDVKM. V lost 3 bases, J lost 0 bases, and 8 bases stayed unmatched. This CDR3 is built from 17 residues.

To note about this clone: Other DNA sequences of this sample code for an identical CDR3. V and J are TRBV29-1 and TRBJ1-2, with 7 bases aligning to TRBD1. The CDR3 extends over 12 amino acids. The germline V gene encodes CDR1 SQVTM and CDR2 ANQGSEA. The ends lost 3 bases at V and 3 bases at J; junction bases unmatched: 1. CDR3 DNA sequence: TGCAGCGTTGACAGGGGGGACTATGGCTACACCTTC. Encoded protein: CSVDRGDYGYTF. Variable domain in full (rest from reference TRBV29-1 and TRBJ1-2): SAVISQKPSRDICQRGTSLTIQCQVDSQVTMMFWYRQQPGQSLTLIATANQGSEATYESGFVIDKFPISRPNLTFSTLTVSNMSPEDSSIYLCSVDRGDYGYTFGSGTRLTVV.

This clone was recorded a few times. The chain carries TRBV4-3 and TRBJ2-7; tentatively, D is TRBD2 (6 bases). The V end was cut by 5 bases, the J end by 1 base, with 15 bases between. In germline, CDR1 is LGHNA, CDR2 YSLEER. CDR3 length: 15 amino acids. CDR3 sequence reads: CASSFGSPGSYEQYF. The CDR3 DNA reads TGCGCCAGCAGCTTCGGGAGCCCGGGATCCTACGAGCAGTACTTC.

This sequence joins TRBV7-6 and TRBJ2-2, with 9 nucleotides matching TRBD1. This CDR3 has 15 amino acids. With 1 base clipped from V and 5 bases from J, the junction kept 2 bases outside the gene matches. Per germline, CDR1 SGHVS and CDR2 FNYEAQ. CDR3 in amino acids: CASSLVGTGTGELFF. The CDR3 DNA reads TGTGCCAGCAGCTTAGTTGGGACAGGGACCGGGGAGCTGTTTTTT.

The rearrangement links TRBV4-3 to TRBJ2-1; 9 nucleotides agree with TRBD2. V lost 0 bases, J lost 4 bases, and 4 bases stayed unmatched. Germline loops: CDR1 LGHNA, CDR2 YSLEER. The CDR3 covers 16 residues. The CDR3 here is CASSQDSSGIYNEQFF. In DNA form, the CDR3 reads TGCGCCAGCAGCCAAGATTCTAGCGGGATTTACAATGAGCAGTTCTTC.

The CDR3 spells CSVDPVGTEAFF. CDR3 nucleotides: TGCAGCGTTGACCCGGTTGGCACTGAAGCTTTCTTT. The V gene is TRBV29-1, the J gene TRBJ1-1; D call uncertain. The V end lost 3 bases, the J end lost 4 bases, and 9 bases lay between the germline ends. This CDR3 is 12 amino acids long. CDR1 and CDR2 from the germline V gene are SQVTM and ANQGSEA.

This chain uses TRBV30 with TRBJ1-2, with TRBD1 matching over 10 bases. There are 14 residues in the CDR3. J gave up 8 bases and V 3 bases, and 9 bases lay outside the gene matches. Germline values: CDR1 GTSNPN, CDR2 SVGIG (reference sequence). The CDR3, as DNA: TGTGCCTGGAGGGGACAGGGGAGAAGCCTCGGCTACACCTTC. It yields the protein CAWRGQGRSLGYTF.

V is TRBV19 and J is TRBJ1-4, with 7 bases lining up with TRBD1. V shed 5 bases, J shed 5 bases, and the junction held 8 bases outside the gene matches. The germline gives CDR1 LNHDA, CDR2 SQIVND (reference sequence). The CDR3 has 15 residues. CDR3 DNA: TGTGCCAGTAGTCCCGGGACAGTACCAAATGAAAAACTGTTTTTT. This sequence encodes CASSPGTVPNEKLFF.

The chain employs TRBV5-1 and TRBJ2-1; tentatively, D is TRBD2 (5 bases). V was shortened by 3 bases and J by 0 bases, with 10 bases between the two germline ends. Germline V gives CDR1 SGHRS, CDR2 YFSETQ. The CDR3 contains 15 residues. The CDR3 DNA reads as TGCGCCAGCAGCTCCGGACTGAGCTCCTACAATGAGCAGTTCTTC. It is translated as CASSSGLSSYNEQFF.

The V and J genes are TRBV7-6 and TRBJ2-3; the D is unclear. Germline assignment: CDR1 SGHVS and CDR2 FNYEAQ. Deletions cut 4 bases from V and 0 bases from J, with 11 bases between. The CDR3 is made up of 15 amino acids. CDR3 sequence (DNA): TGTGCCAGCAGCTACTACCTTGCTAGCACAGATACGCAGTATTTT. Protein sequence: CASSYYLASTDTQYF.

The V gene is TRBV28, the J gene TRBJ2-2, with 7 bases identical to TRBD2. This CDR3 is built from 15 residues. Germline V gene lookup returns CDR1 MDHEN and CDR2 SYDVKM. Germline trimming cut 4 bases from V and 6 bases from J; bases unmatched to any gene: 8. The CDR3 here is CASSSTGTNPGELFF. CDR3 nucleotide sequence: TGTGCCAGCAGTTCGACCGGGACTAATCCCGGGGAGCTGTTTTTT.

The chain joins TRBV6-5 to TRBJ1-5; TRBD1 agrees at 10 bases. The V segment lost 5 bases and the J segment 3 bases; nucleotides outside the gene matches: 4. There are 15 residues in the CDR3. Germline CDR1 is MNHEY and CDR2 is SVGAGI. The CDR3 nucleotides are TGTGCCAGCAGTCGAGGGACAGGGGACAATCAGCCCCAGCATTTT. This sequence encodes CASSRGTGDNQPQHF.

The J gene is TRBJ2-7, the V gene TRBV5-1; 12 nucleotides match TRBD2. The length of the CDR3 is 14 residues. CDR1 is SGHRS and CDR2 is YFSETQ in the germline V gene. V dropped 4 bases and J dropped 6; count of bases not matched to a gene: 5. The DNA of the CDR3 is TGCGCCAGCAGCCCTCGGACTAGCGGGACCGAGCAGTACTTC. Its translation is CASSPRTSGTEQYF.